The entry below describes one T cell receptor (beta chain). This sample is part of a study of blood T cell repertoires in COVID-19. Study in general: Acute-phase and convalescent COVID-19 samples originated in the United States, Italy and Spain.

Trimming took 4 bases from V and 0 from J, leaving 12 bases between them. The CDR3 has 15 amino acids. Germline V gives CDR1 LNHDA, CDR2 SQIVND (reference sequence). Some clones are missing from TCRdb's copy, which holds only in-frame ones; the method was immunoSEQ multiplex PCR. The data contain about 90,000 clones, about 85% of them singletons. The sequence derives from a male donor with acute or convalescent COVID-19. This rearrangement joins TRBV19 to TRBJ2-5; tentatively, D is TRBD1 (6 bases). Sequenced input: peripheral blood. The CDR3 here is CASSTTGTHQETQYF. The CDR3 coding sequence is TGTGCCAGTAGTACCACCGGGACACACCAAGAGACCCAGTACTTC.